The clone carrying this TCR beta chain was counted many times. Its antigen is not identified. The CDR3 spans 13 residues. Germline values: CDR1 DFQATT, CDR2 SNEGSKA (reference sequence). The trim removed 2 bases at V and 5 bases at J, leaving 4 bases unmatched. These data originate in a study of T-cell reconstitution after alpha-beta-depleted transplantation in children. Study outcomes and limitations: In patients about two months after transplant, alpha-beta T cells reportedly arose from several hundred expanded graft clones. Newly produced T cells mostly accounted for T-cell counts and diversity one year post-transplant.

The authors prepared the TCRbeta library with unique molecular identifiers. TCRdb redid the calling of the PCR reads with MiXCR, one entry per CDR3 protein. The sample records under 750,000 distinct CDR3 sequences, roughly 24% being singletons. V and J are TRBV20-1 and TRBJ2-3, with 7 bases matching TRBD2. This TCR was recovered from a boy younger than two who had a stem cell transplant for acute myeloid leukemia, so the T cells may come from the graft donor. Specimen: PBMCs, mostly from graft donor cells, collected 360 days after TCRalphabeta/CD19-depleted stem cell transplant. CDR3: CSARRGVGDTQYF. For the CDR3, the DNA is TGCAGTGCTAGACGGGGGGTTGGAGATACGCAGTATTTT.